This TCR beta chain was captured by sequencing in a study of molecular identifiers for immune sequencing clone quantification. TCRdb called the PCR reads again in MiXCR, with one record for every CDR3 protein. The sample lists approximately 41,000 distinct CDR3 sequences; around 21% were seen once. The CDR3 is 16 amino acids. Germline CDR1 reads MGHRA; CDR2 reads YSYEKL. V was clipped by 1 base and J by 1 base, with 12 bases between them. The sequence was obtained from a human donor in good health. Some libraries in this study had Jurkat cell RNA spiked in. The source material was naive CD8+ T cells from blood, with Jurkat cell RNA spiked in. The sample's subset: FACS-sorted CD8+CD4-CCR7+CD45RA+ naive T cells. This chain connects TRBV4-1 to TRBJ2-3; a possible D gene is TRBD2 (6 bases). DNA of the CDR3: TGCGCCAGCAGCCAAGTCGGCGCTAGCGGCACAGATACGCAGTATTTT. Translating gives CASSQVGASGTDTQYF.